Presented here are 29 T cell receptor beta chains from one specimen sequenced in a study of monozygotic twins with inflammatory bowel disease. TCRdb reprocessed the 5' RACE reads; each CDR3 protein has one entry and no DNA is given. The listing records 80,000 or so distinct CDR3 sequences. The sample consisted of blood. All receptors come from a human donor with ulcerative colitis or Crohn's disease, or a healthy co-twin of an affected twin (not recorded which).

The CDR3 loop is CASSQDPPLVSGGAHEQFF. This chain joins TRBV4-1 and TRBJ2-1; TCRdb gives TRBD2 as the D gene, but with no DNA this cannot be confirmed. This CDR3 comprises 19 residues. The germline V gene encodes CDR1 MGHRA and CDR2 YSYEKL.

The chain links TRBV9 to TRBJ2-1; TCRdb's D call of TRBD1 is untestable without DNA. Germline CDR1 is SGDLS and CDR2 is YYNGEE. The CDR3 is 15 amino acids. The chain's CDR3 is CASSGGGGWYNEQFF.

The V and J genes are TRBV20-1 and TRBJ1-1; TCRdb outputs TRBD1, but without DNA this stays unchecked. Germline V gene lookup returns CDR1 DFQATT and CDR2 SNEGSKA (reference sequence). The CDR3 extends over 14 amino acids. CDR3 amino acids: CSARSRDHNTEAFF.

The V call is TRBV5-4, the J call TRBJ2-1; TCRdb's assignment of TRBD2 cannot be checked, as there is no DNA. The germline CDR1 and CDR2 sequences are SGHNT and YYREEE (reference sequence). The CDR3 has 14 residues. The CDR3: CASSFLASMNEQFF.

The chain uses TRBV14 and TRBJ2-1; TCRdb gives TRBD2 as the D gene, but with no DNA this cannot be confirmed. From germline, CDR1 is SGHDN and CDR2 FVKESK. This CDR3 spans 14 amino acids. CDR3: CASSRQPTSGGPFF.

V gene TRBV4-1 combines with J gene TRBJ2-3; TCRdb gives TRBD1 as the D gene, but with no DNA this cannot be confirmed. This CDR3 spans 15 amino acids. Per germline, CDR1 MGHRA and CDR2 YSYEKL. The CDR3 region is CASSPLEPPTDTQYF.

The rearrangement uses TRBV7-2 and TRBJ1-5; TCRdb's D call, TRBD1, is unchecked because there is no DNA. Germline CDR1 and CDR2: SGHTA and FQGNSA. This CDR3 spans 16 amino acids. The CDR3 sequence is CASRPETGTGNQPQHF.

The genes are TRBV20-1 and TRBJ2-7. Germline loops: CDR1 DFQATT, CDR2 SNEGSKA (reference sequence). CDR3 length equals 13 residues. The CDR3 is CSARDDQPYEQYF.

The gene calls are TRBV7-9 and TRBJ2-5. The length of the CDR3 is 14 residues. In germline, CDR1 is SEHNR, CDR2 FQNEAQ (reference sequence). CDR3 sequence: CASSLAQSQETQYF.

The chain combines TRBV7-8 with TRBJ2-5; the TCRdb D gene call, TRBD2, has no DNA to confirm it. The CDR3 is 16 residues long. Germline V lookup: CDR1 SGHVS, CDR2 FQNEAQ. CDR3 in amino acids: CASSLATISQQETQYF.

The chain links TRBV7-9 to TRBJ2-1; TCRdb's D gene call, TRBD1, goes unchecked for lack of DNA. Germline values: CDR1 SEHNR, CDR2 FQNEAQ (reference sequence). The CDR3 totals 13 residues. The CDR3 here is CASSSTGSVEQFF.

This chain uses TRBV3-1 with TRBJ1-1; TCRdb proposes TRBD1, but this gene call is untestable without DNA. CDR3 length equals 14 residues. From germline, CDR1 is LGHDT and CDR2 YNNKEL (reference sequence). CDR3 sequence: CASSPWTGVTEAFF.

The chain combines TRBV24-1 with TRBJ1-1; checking the TCRdb D call of TRBD1 is not possible without DNA. The length of the CDR3 is 13 residues. Germline-derived CDR1 and CDR2 are KGHDR and SFDVKD. The CDR3 region is CATRLDRGTEAFF.

The chain carries TRBV20-1 and TRBJ2-2; TCRdb outputs TRBD1, but without DNA this stays unchecked. The CDR3 covers 15 residues. Germline CDR1 reads DFQATT; CDR2 reads SNEGSKA (reference sequence). The CDR3 region is CSASRQGANTGELFF.

The V gene is TRBV11-1, the J gene TRBJ2-1; TCRdb lists TRBD2, though no DNA is available to test this call. The CDR3 length is 20 residues. Per germline, CDR1 SGHAT and CDR2 FQDESV (reference sequence). The CDR3 protein is CASSLPTSGGAILRLWEQFF.

The rearrangement joins TRBV12-3 or TRBV12-4 to TRBJ1-1; TCRdb outputs TRBD1, but without DNA this stays unchecked. The CDR3 sequence is 12 residues long. The CDR3 is CASRGGATEAFF.

The rearrangement joins TRBV5-1 to TRBJ1-3; TCRdb designates TRBD1, a call that cannot be tested without DNA. Looked up from germline, CDR1 is SGHRS and CDR2 is YFSETQ. The CDR3 length is 16 residues. The CDR3 spells CASSQGDSHSGNTIYF.

The V and J genes are TRBV5-1 and TRBJ2-3; the TCRdb call, TRBD1, lacks DNA for checking. The CDR3 extends over 16 amino acids. Germline V lookup: CDR1 SGHRS, CDR2 YFSETQ. This chain's CDR3 is CASSVSGVGGLDTQYF.

V usage is TRBV12-3 or TRBV12-4 and J usage is TRBJ2-3; with no DNA, the TCRdb D assignment of TRBD2 cannot be verified. CDR3 length: 18 residues. The CDR3 reads CASTLERLAGGLTDTQYF.

The V gene is TRBV12-3 or TRBV12-4, the J gene TRBJ2-5; TCRdb's D call, TRBD2, is unchecked because there is no DNA. The CDR3 consists of 14 residues. This CDR3 reads CASSLGEGRETQYF.

The rearrangement joins TRBV3-1 to TRBJ1-2; without DNA, the TCRdb call of TRBD1 cannot be checked. This CDR3 has 14 amino acids. The germline CDR1 and CDR2 sequences are LGHDT and YNNKEL (reference sequence). CDR3: CASSLTGTGEGYTF.

The chain's CDR3 is CASSLVLGPLTDTQYF. V usage is TRBV7-9 and J usage is TRBJ2-3; the D call from TCRdb, TRBD2, cannot be confirmed without DNA. Germline V lookup: CDR1 SEHNR, CDR2 FQNEAQ (reference sequence). The CDR3 totals 16 residues. Looking up the rest from reference TRBV7-9 and TRBJ2-3 gives the full variable domain: DTGVSQNPRHKITKRGQNVTFRCDPISEHNRLYWYRQTLGQGPEFLTYFQNEAQLEKSRLLSDRFSAERPKGSFSTLEIQRTEQGDSAMYLCASSLVLGPLTDTQYFGPGTRLTVL.

The chain combines TRBV12-3 or TRBV12-4 with TRBJ1-6. The CDR3 sequence is 14 residues long. The CDR3 here is CASSLARNNSPLHF.

In terms of frequency, this clonotype is medium-sized. The V gene is TRBV5-1, the J gene TRBJ2-3. This CDR3 is built from 11 residues. Per the germline V gene, CDR1 is SGHRS and CDR2 is YFSETQ. The CDR3 is CASSLDDTQYF.

The V gene is TRBV20-1, the J gene TRBJ1-2; no DNA is available, so the TRBD1 call from TCRdb remains unchecked. The V gene's germline CDR1 is DFQATT and CDR2 SNEGSKA (reference sequence). The CDR3 has 14 amino acids. The CDR3 protein is CSASWGGWDYGYTF.

The chain joins TRBV4-2 to TRBJ2-1; the TCRdb D gene call, TRBD2, has no DNA to confirm it. Germline V gives CDR1 LGHNA, CDR2 YNFKEQ. CDR3 length: 15 amino acids. The CDR3 loop reads CASSQDVGPRDEQFF.

The chain uses TRBV7-9 and TRBJ2-2; TCRdb outputs TRBD1, but without DNA this stays unchecked. CDR1 is SEHNR, CDR2 FQNEAQ, per germline (reference sequence). This CDR3 comprises 16 residues. The CDR3 reads CASSSALGANTGELFF.

The chain links TRBV11-2 to TRBJ2-7; the D call from TCRdb, TRBD1, cannot be confirmed without DNA. This CDR3 spans 11 amino acids. CDR1 and CDR2 (germline): SGHAT, FQNNGV. This chain's CDR3 is CASSPTVEQYF.

V and J are TRBV7-3 and TRBJ2-1. Germline values: CDR1 SGHTA, CDR2 FQGTGA. The CDR3 is 14 amino acids. The CDR3 loop reads CASSLRSRDNEQFF.